This T cell receptor beta chain stems from a study of blood T cell repertoires in COVID-19. Study-level information: Samples taken during acute and convalescent COVID-19 were collected in the United States, Italy and Spain. T cells, B-cell-depleted T cells, or PBMCs supplied cDNA or gDNA.

The CDR3 contains 17 residues. The V gene end was trimmed by 4 bases and the J gene end by 4 bases; junction bases not matched to a gene: 12. Per germline, CDR1 SGDLS and CDR2 YYNGEE. TCRdb's table, derived via immunoSEQ multiplex PCR, lists solely in-frame clones and lacks some. The sample holds 150,000 to 200,000 clones; nearly 90% are singletons and the top ten take 1.5% to 2%. The TCR originated in a man in his late teens or twenties who had recovered from COVID-19. The specimen was peripheral blood. V is TRBV9 and J is TRBJ2-2, with TRBD1 matching 8 bases. CDR3 nucleotides: TGTGCCAGCAGCCTCACCGCGGGGACAGGTACCACCGGGGAGCTGTTTTTT. Its translation: CASSLTAGTGTTGELFF.